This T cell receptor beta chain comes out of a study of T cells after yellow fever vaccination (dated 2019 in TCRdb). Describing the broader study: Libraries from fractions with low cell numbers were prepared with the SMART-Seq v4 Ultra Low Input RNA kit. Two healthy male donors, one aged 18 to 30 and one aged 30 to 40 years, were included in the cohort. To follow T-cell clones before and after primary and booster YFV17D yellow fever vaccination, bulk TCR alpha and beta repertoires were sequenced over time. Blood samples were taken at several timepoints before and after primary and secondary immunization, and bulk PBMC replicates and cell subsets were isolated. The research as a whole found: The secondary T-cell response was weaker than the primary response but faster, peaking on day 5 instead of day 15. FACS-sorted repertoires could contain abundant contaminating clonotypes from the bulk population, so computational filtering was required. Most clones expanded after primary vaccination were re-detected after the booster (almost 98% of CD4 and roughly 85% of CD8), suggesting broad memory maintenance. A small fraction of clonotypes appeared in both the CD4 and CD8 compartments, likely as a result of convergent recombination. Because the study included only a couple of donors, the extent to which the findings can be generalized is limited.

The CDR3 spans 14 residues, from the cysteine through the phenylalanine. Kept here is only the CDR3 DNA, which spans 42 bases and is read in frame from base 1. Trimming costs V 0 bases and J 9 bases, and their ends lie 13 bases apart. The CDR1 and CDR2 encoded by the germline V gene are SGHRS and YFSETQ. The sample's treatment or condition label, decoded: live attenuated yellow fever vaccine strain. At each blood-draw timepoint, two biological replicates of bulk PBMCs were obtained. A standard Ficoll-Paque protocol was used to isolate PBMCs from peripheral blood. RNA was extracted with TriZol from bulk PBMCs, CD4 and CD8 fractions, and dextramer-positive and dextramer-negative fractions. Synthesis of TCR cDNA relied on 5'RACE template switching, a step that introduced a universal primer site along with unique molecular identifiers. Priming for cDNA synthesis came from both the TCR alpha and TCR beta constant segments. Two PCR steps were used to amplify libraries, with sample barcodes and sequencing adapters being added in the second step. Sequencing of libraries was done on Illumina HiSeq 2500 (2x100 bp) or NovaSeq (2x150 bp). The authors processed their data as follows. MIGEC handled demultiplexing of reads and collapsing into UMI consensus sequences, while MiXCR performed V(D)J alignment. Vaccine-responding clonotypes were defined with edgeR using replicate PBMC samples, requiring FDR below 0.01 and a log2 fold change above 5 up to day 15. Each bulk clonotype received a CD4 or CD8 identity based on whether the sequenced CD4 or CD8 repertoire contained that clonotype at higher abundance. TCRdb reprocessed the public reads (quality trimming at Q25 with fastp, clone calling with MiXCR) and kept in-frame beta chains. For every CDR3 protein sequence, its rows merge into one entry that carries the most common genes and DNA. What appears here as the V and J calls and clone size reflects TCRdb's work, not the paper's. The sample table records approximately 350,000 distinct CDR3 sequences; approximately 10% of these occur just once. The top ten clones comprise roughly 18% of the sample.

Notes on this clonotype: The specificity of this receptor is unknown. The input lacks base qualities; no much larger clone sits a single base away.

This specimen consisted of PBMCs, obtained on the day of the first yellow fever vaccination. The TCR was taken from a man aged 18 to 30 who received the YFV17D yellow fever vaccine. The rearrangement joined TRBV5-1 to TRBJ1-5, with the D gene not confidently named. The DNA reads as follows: TGCGCCAGCAGCTTGGCCTCGGCGGGTTTGCCCCAGCATTTT. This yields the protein CASSLASAGLPQHF.